The TCR beta chain under discussion was sequenced for a study of blood T cell repertoires in COVID-19. Data came from immunoSEQ multiplex PCR; TCRdb stores just in-frame clones and leaves some out. The sample records over 110,000 clones, roughly 83% being singletons. CDR1 is MNHNS, CDR2 SASEGT, per germline. The trim removed 2 bases at V and 6 bases at J, leaving 4 bases unmatched. The CDR3 runs to 15 residues. The TCR sequence derives from a man between 35 and 55 years old with acute COVID-19. Source material: PBMCs or T cells enriched from blood (not recorded which). V is TRBV6-1 and J is TRBJ1-6, with 7 bases lining up with TRBD1. CDR3 DNA sequence: TGTGCCAGCAGTGAAATCGGGACAGCTAATTCACCCCTCCACTTT. This sequence encodes CASSEIGTANSPLHF.